This T cell receptor (beta chain) is drawn from a study of cytomegalovirus exposure and HLA in healthy donors (TCRdb year 2017). Study-wide context: In an earlier analysis of some 610 of the donors, 250 to 350 Gb of sequence data and some 120 million unique TCR beta sequences from approximately 180 million T cells were reported. An early release covering 550 to 650 HLA-typed donors comprised about 310 gigabases of sequencing data and roughly 85 million unique TCR sequences. Among the roughly 400 genotyped donors, approximately 82% belonged to the genetic ancestry cluster associated with self-reported Caucasian donors. The aim of the study was to test whether cataloging public T cell receptors could identify signatures of past pathogen exposure. The study used immunosequencing to profile the T cell repertoires of approximately 630 subjects and linked those repertoires to cytomegalovirus serostatus. Along with the approximately 700-subject first cohort, a separate validation cohort of about 110 different subjects was used. The study combined high-throughput TCR immunosequencing, statistical association of individual TCRs with disease status, and machine learning to predict cytomegalovirus infection status. In a later analysis, previously published TCR beta repertoires from 500 to 750 donors were re-analyzed and high-resolution HLA genotyping was added so that TCR occurrence patterns could be studied. Rather than drawing on any new phenotypic data, the later analysis identified candidate immune exposures from TCR beta sequences and the way those sequences occurred across donors. In an earlier analysis of roughly 540 of the donors, high-throughput TCR beta sequencing was used to judge whether each TCR beta V gene segment behaved as functional or pseudogenic. Donor age, sex, ethnicity and CMV serostatus were collected together with the repertoire data. A later genetic analysis took genome-wide SNP genotypes for about three fifths of the roughly 670 donors and used that subset as a discovery cohort. All discovery cohort repertoires had been generated using a single sequencing platform. HLA typing covered class I and class II loci at four-digit resolution. Typing coverage varied by locus: roughly 620-640 donors for A, B, C, DRB1 and DQB1; more than 500 for DQA1; about 600 for DPA1; around 450 for DPB1. Because of strong linkage in the cohort, 4 to 6 DR-DQ haplotypes were treated as single units for association and clustering. Among about 360 genotyped donors of the cohort, an average of around 240,000 unique TCR beta nucleotide sequences were sequenced per donor, around a sixth of them non-productive.

As regards this clone: Its antigen is not yet known. Base quality data are lacking; no much larger clone is found one base away.

Library construction relied on the immunoSEQ multiplex PCR assay. A mixture of 60 forward primers for TCR Vbeta segments and 13 reverse primers for TCR Jbeta segments was used in the multiplex PCR. The CDR3 region of rearranged TCR beta genes was amplified from genomic DNA by a multiplex PCR assay. On the Illumina HiSeq System, the amplified TCR beta libraries were sequenced as 87-base-pair reads. Per the authors' processing: Across the roughly 640 repertoires, a later analysis counted tens of millions of unique TCR beta chains, roughly 11 million of which were shared by at least two donors. Raw reads were error-corrected and collapsed into unique sequences by a nearest-neighbor algorithm in which closely related sequences were merged to remove PCR and sequencing errors. CDR3 sequences were aligned to IMGT reference sequences to assign V, D and J gene segments. For a sequence to be retained, at least a six-nucleotide match to both a V gene segment and a J gene segment was required. Rearrangements were classified as productive when the CDR3 lacked stop codons and remained in frame with V and J, and all other rearrangements were classified as non-productive. CDR3 was defined by IMGT convention, running from the second conserved V-encoded cysteine to the conserved J-encoded phenylalanine. The earlier analysis of some 580 of the donors excluded any sequence lacking an unambiguous match to a single V gene segment. An earlier analysis of approximately 590 of the donors called V segments functional above 56.7% productive rearrangements and segregating when the between-donor standard deviation exceeded 5%. A statistical classification framework was built to diagnose cytomegalovirus status from the catalog of TCR beta chain sequences. In a later analysis, V and J genes were assigned by comparing TCR nucleotide sequences against IMGT/GENE-DB human TR gene sequences. The TCRdist pipeline was used in a later analysis to assign CDR3 sequences and most-parsimonious VDJ recombination scenarios. In a later analysis, each TCR beta chain was defined by its CDR3 amino acid sequence together with its V-gene family, and reads without a unique V-gene family were excluded. A later analysis removed several hundred highly shared, low-generation-probability nucleotide sequences to deal with suspected cross-contamination and a sequencing artifact. For each public chain, a later analysis derived a clonal expansion index from normalized ranks of inferred template counts within each repertoire. In a later analysis, generation probabilities were computed with a VDJ recombination model fitted to out-of-frame rearrangements, and the resulting probabilities were checked against IGoR. A later analysis scored TCR-TCR, TCR-HLA and TCR-CMV co-occurrence with hypergeometric tests, applying a repertoire-size bias correction to TCR pairs. To estimate false discovery rates, a later analysis permuted the HLA or CMV assignments 20 times. In a later analysis, co-occurring TCRs were grouped using DBSCAN, and TCRdist sequence similarity was added for clustering within HLA-allele-positive subsets. Co-occurrence clustering excluded repertoires with fewer than 30,000 or more than 120,000 public chains, plus five with anomalous nucleotide sharing. Drawn from immuneACCESS, this table holds only the in-frame rearrangements with V and J called that TCRdb kept. Clones are partly lost; checked studies trace under half to an unresolved V gene and leave the rest unexplained. V and J calls and clone size follow that table, whereas D and trimming were derived from the DNA. In this sample the table shows some 190,000 clones, 85% of which occur a single time. 1% of the sample is held by the ten biggest clonotypes.

The CDR3 contains 21 residues, cysteine and phenylalanine counted. The sequence is cut down to CDR3 DNA, 63 bases in frame from base 1. V is pruned by 8 bases and J by 7 bases, leaving 30 bases of the junction without a gene match. The germline V gene provides CDR1 WSHSY and CDR2 SAAADI. Here is what the overall study found, with its caveats: The sequencing pipeline was judged likely to have produced a cluster of highly shared sequence variants as a technical artifact. The study gave a list of more than 150 TCR beta chains associated with cytomegalovirus. A later analysis reported that several top co-occurrence clusters appeared linked to parvovirus B19, influenza, CMV and Epstein-Barr virus. According to a later analysis, TCR association rates differed among HLA loci, with DRB1 alleles showing the most associated TCRs and HLA-C alleles showing the fewest. In an earlier analysis of roughly 500 of the donors, most TCR beta V segments appeared in productive rearrangements about 87% or about 30% of the time, broadly matching IMGT annotations. When HLA alleles, especially DR and DQ, strongly co-occurred, TCR associations were difficult to assign to individual alleles. CMV serostatus was the only immune exposure information available for the cohort. A later genetic analysis associated a missense DCLRE1C variant with V-gene and J-gene trimming of TCR beta chains, and an independent cohort replicated the association. Roughly uniform sequencing depth across donors was assumed in presence/absence analyses, although this assumption may not hold. In a later genetic analysis, fewer N-insertions in productive TCRs were reported among donors in an Asian-associated ancestry cluster than the roughly 700-donor mean. A later analysis found that most CMV-associated TCR beta chains appeared HLA-restricted, with HLA associations seemingly driven largely by CMV exposure. It was suggested by the authors that the approach could potentially be generalized to other disease states and immunological phenotypes. In vitro tests confirmed that a few of the cytomegalovirus-associated TCR beta chains recognize cytomegalovirus antigens. A later analysis found that HLA-associated TCR beta chains were more clonally expanded and had lower generation probabilities than equally common non-associated chains. Some IMGT-functional V segments, including TRBV6-2 and TRBV6-3, could not be told apart with the 87-base-pair reads, so those segments were excluded. Linkage disequilibrium might explain the correlated functional status among segregating V segments, but an unknown experimental factor could not be ruled out. A further reported finding was that TCR beta sequences accurately predicted the HLA-A and HLA-B alleles for most subjects in the first cohort. The earlier analysis of about 600 of the donors excluded some 15 rarely observed V segments, including chromosome 9 orphons, because counts were too low. Most TCR sequences were observed very rarely across donors, whereas some public TCRs were present in many individuals. The classifier was reported to diagnose cytomegalovirus status with high specificity and sensitivity in both the original and validation cohorts. HLA typing was unavailable for some donors at each locus, so association tests used only the typed subset. In a later analysis, about 17,000 TCR beta sequences were associated with specific HLA alleles at a false discovery rate of 0.05. The cohort was sequenced for TCR beta chains only, and without alpha or paired-chain data the features that could be detected were limited.

The cohort consisted of 666 healthy bone marrow donors. At the time of sampling, every cohort member was nominally healthy, though immune exposures that went unrecorded were likely present. The donor tested CMV seronegative and was one of the 352 seronegative cohort members. A peripheral blood sample was collected from each donor, and TCR beta sequencing was performed on peripheral blood mononuclear cells. Genomic DNA extraction from the blood cell samples was performed with the Qiagen DNeasy Blood Extraction Kit. Sequencing was carried out using PBMCs. The rearranged segments are TRBV10-2 and TRBJ2-2, with 8 junctional bases fitting TRBD1. The receptor comes from a boy younger than 10 in good health and CMV-seronegative. The nucleotide sequence is TGCGCCAGCCTCCCCCCTCGCCGGGGACAGGCATCCTCTCGTAAACACGGGGAGCTGTTTTTT. Its translation reads: CASLPPRRGQASSRKHGELFF.